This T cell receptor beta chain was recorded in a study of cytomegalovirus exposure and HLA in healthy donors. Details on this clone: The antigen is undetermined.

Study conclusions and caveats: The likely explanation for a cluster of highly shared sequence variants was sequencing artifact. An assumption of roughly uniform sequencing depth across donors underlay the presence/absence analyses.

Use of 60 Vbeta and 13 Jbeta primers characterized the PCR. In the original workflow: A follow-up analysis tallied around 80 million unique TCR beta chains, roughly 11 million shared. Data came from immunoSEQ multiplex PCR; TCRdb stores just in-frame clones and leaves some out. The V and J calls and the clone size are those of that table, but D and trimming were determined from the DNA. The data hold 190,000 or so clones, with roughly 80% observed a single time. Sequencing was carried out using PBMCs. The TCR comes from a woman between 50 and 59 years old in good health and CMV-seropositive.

For the CDR3, the DNA is TGCGCCAGCAGTAGCGGTTTTGCGGGTAAAGAGACCCAGTACTTC. It yields the protein CASSSGFAGKETQYF. The gene calls are TRBV10-1 and TRBJ2-5, with D possibly matching TRBD2 (5 bases). CDR1 and CDR2 from the germline V gene are WNHNN and SYGVQD (reference sequence). The CDR3 has 15 amino acids. V lost 5 bases to trimming and J lost 3 bases, with 16 bases between them.